This entry concerns a single T cell receptor (beta chain). Germline assignment: CDR1 SGHRS and CDR2 YFSETQ. V trimming: 4 bases; J trimming: 6 bases; junction bases outside the gene matches: 10. The CDR3 covers 14 residues. The sample belongs to a study of blood T cell repertoires in COVID-19. About the study: The analysed material was cDNA or gDNA that came from T cells, B-cell-depleted T cells, or PBMCs.

Patients of the Seattle cohort, enrolled during active infection, were followed longitudinally. In the authors' methods: Reference gene primer amplification yielded estimated nucleated cell counts. Using immunoSEQ multiplex PCR, the repertoire was profiled, and TCRdb retains in-frame clones only, with some absent. V and J calls and clone size are as listed in that table; D and trimming were resolved from the DNA. The data show about 180,000 clones, around four fifths seen once. The specimen sequenced was peripheral blood. The V call is TRBV5-1, the J call TRBJ2-7; 7 positions match TRBD1. This clonotype was obtained from a woman in her 70s with COVID-19, enrolled during active disease. This CDR3 reads CASSIEGGATEQYF. The CDR3 region has the DNA TGCGCCAGCAGCATAGAAGGGGGCGCAACCGAGCAGTACTTC.